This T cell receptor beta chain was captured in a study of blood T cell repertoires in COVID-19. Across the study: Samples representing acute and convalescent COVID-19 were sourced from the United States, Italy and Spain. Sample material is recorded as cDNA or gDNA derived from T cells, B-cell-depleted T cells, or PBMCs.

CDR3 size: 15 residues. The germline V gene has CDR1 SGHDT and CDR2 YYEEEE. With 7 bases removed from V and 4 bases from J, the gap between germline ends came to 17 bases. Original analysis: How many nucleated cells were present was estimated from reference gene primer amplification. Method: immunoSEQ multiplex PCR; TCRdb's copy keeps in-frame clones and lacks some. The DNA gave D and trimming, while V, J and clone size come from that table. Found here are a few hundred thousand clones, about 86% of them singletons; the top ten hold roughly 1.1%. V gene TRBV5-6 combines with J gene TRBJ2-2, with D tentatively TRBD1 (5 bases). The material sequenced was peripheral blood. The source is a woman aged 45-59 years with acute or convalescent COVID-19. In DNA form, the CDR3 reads TGTGCCAGCGGAGCTTGGGTTCAGGGCACCGGGGAGCTGTTTTTT. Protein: CASGAWVQGTGELFF.